One T cell receptor beta chain is described in this entry. The same CDR3 arises from other DNA sequences in this sample as well. The data originate from a study of blood T cell repertoires in COVID-19. V dropped 4 bases and J dropped 3 bases, with 6 bases sitting between them. The length of the CDR3 is 13 residues. In germline, CDR1 is MDHEN, CDR2 SYDVKM. Original processing notes: Amplification from reference gene primers served as the basis for estimated nucleated cell counts. Assay used: immunoSEQ multiplex PCR; TCRdb lists only in-frame clones, some missing. That table furnishes V, J and clone size, whereas the DNA furnished D and trimming. The sample shows fewer than 300,000 clones, roughly 84% of them seen only once.

The genes are TRBV28 and TRBJ1-4; D unclear. Sequencing was performed on peripheral blood. The TCR was taken from a human donor in a cohort sampled during active COVID-19. CDR3 sequence (DNA): TGTGCCAGCAGTTCACGGGCTAATGAAAAACTGTTTTTT. Amino acids: CASSSRANEKLFF.